This record looks at one T cell receptor (beta chain) sequence and its context. It has no known antigen specificity. Base-call qualities are not available, and no considerably larger clone is one nucleotide away. RNA was extracted using the RNeasy kit, and 0.5 to 1 microgram was reverse transcribed with random hexamers. The immunoSEQ multiplex PCR assay, which covers 54 Vbeta and 13 Jbeta segments, was used to amplify TCR beta CDR3 regions. PCR amplification bias was corrected by using a synthetic template baseline for primer optimization and computational correction. In the authors' own workflow: Reads were annotated to V, D and J genes according to IMGT and were analyzed with immunoSEQ Analyzer, with only productive sequences retained. Clonality was calculated as one minus the Shannon entropy normalized by log2 of the number of productive unique sequences. For each patient and control, public and private clones were evaluated among the 100 most prevalent clones. Susac-specific clones were defined as absent from healthy and MS cohorts, around 970 published viral clones and other ImmuneACCESS disease sequences. TCRdb ran its own pipeline on the public reads, namely fastp trimming at Q25 and MiXCR clone calling, and kept in-frame beta chains. Each entry is one CDR3 protein sequence, shown with its most common DNA and genes. The V and J calls and clone size are TCRdb's, not the authors'. In this sample the table shows under 350,000 distinct CDR3 sequences, 92% of which occur a single time. Approximately 0.065% of the sample is held by the ten biggest clonotypes.

The data derive from a study of CD8 T cells in Susac syndrome (dated by TCRdb to the late 2010s). A note on the overall study: Repertoire sequencing was used to test whether CD8+ T cell activation and differentiation in Susac syndrome was antigen driven.

Peripheral blood CD8+ and CD4+ T cells from healthy donors, Susac syndrome patients and multiple sclerosis patients were profiled using high-throughput TCR beta sequencing. Treatment-naive patients with stable or active relapsing-remitting disease fulfilling revised McDonald criteria were used as multiple sclerosis controls. Bulk CD8+ and CD4+ T cells were purified by magnetic negative isolation, whereas CD8+ TEMRA cells were enriched by FACS. Blood was collected in EDTA tubes and processed within 24 hours, with PBMCs isolated through density gradient centrifugation. PBMCs intended for TCR sequencing were frozen in liquid nitrogen and were later thawed in a 37 degrees C water bath. The sorted or isolated CD4+, CD8+ and CD8+ TEMRA cells had a purity of 90% or higher. V gives up 6 bases and J gives up 1 base, and the segment between their germline ends measures 16 bases. The CDR3 runs 14 residues from the cysteine to the phenylalanine. The read is trimmed to its CDR3 DNA, 42 bases read in frame from base 1. Sequences SQVTM (CDR1) and ANQGSEA (CDR2) are obtained from the germline V gene.

Overall results and qualifications from the work: The study acknowledged that relatively few individuals were included in the TCR sequencing and HLA analysis.

The sequence came from a human donor with multiple sclerosis. The sequenced material came from CD4+ T cells from PBMCs. The chain employs TRBV29-1 and TRBJ2-7, with the D gene possibly TRBD1 or TRBD2, each one fitting 5 bases. The CDR3 region has the sequence CSVAGTEDSYEQYF. In nucleotides, the sequence is TGCAGCGTAGCTGGGACGGAAGATTCCTACGAGCAGTACTTC.